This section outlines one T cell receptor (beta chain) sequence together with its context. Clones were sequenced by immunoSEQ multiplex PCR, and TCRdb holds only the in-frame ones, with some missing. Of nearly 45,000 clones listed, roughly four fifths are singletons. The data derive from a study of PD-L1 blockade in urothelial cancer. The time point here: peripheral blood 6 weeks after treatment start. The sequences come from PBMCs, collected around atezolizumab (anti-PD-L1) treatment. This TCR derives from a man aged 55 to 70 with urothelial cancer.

CDR3 amino acids: CASSEWQGEGNQPQHF. CDR3 sequence (DNA): TGTGCCAGCAGTGAATGGCAGGGGGAAGGCAATCAGCCCCAGCATTTT. The V call is TRBV6-1, the J call TRBJ1-5, with 7 bases matching TRBD1. J gave up 2 bases and V 2 bases, and 6 bases lay outside the gene matches. The germline gives CDR1 MNHNS, CDR2 SASEGT. The CDR3 extends over 16 amino acids.